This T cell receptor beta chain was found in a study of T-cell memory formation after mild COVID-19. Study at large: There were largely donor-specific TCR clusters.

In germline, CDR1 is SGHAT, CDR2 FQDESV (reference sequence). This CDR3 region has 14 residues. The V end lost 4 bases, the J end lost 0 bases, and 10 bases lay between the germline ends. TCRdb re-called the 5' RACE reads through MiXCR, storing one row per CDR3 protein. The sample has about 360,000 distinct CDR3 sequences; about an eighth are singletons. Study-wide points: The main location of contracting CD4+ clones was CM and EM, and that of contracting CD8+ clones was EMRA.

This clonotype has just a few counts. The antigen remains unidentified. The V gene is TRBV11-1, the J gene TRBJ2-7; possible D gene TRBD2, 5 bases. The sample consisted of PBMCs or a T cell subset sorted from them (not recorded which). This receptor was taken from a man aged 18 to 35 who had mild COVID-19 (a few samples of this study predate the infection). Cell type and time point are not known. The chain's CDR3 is CASSSVGSSYEQYF. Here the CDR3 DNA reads TGTGCCAGCAGCTCCGTAGGGAGCTCCTACGAGCAGTACTTC.